Shown below are 26 T cell receptor beta chains from a single sample sequenced in a study of metastatic and nonmetastatic thyroid tumors. Thyroid surgery was performed in patients who had received no treatment beforehand. TCRdb called clones again from the PCR reads with MiXCR. Among 30,000 to 35,000 clones listed, over 20% were seen once. Sequencing was done on a sample of tumor tissue. These receptors originate from a male donor with papillary thyroid cancer or a benign thyroid nodule (not recorded which). Some clones in this sample may be carry-over from other donors' samples.

This clone occurred a few times. This sequence joins TRBV6-1 and TRBJ2-7, with D possibly TRBD1 on 6 matching bases. V lost 6 bases to trimming and J lost 4 bases, with 13 bases between them. Germline V lookup: CDR1 MNHNS, CDR2 SASEGT. This CDR3 comprises 13 residues. The CDR3 reads CASSVTGWYEQYF. The DNA for the CDR3 is TGTGCCAGCAGCGTCACAGGGTGGTACGAGCAGTACTTC.

At least ten counts were recorded for this clone. The rearrangement joins TRBV24-1 to TRBJ2-3, with 10 bases that match TRBD1. The CDR3 length is 16 residues. Germline CDR1 reads KGHDR; CDR2 reads SFDVKD. J gave up 3 bases and V 5 bases, and 7 bases lay outside the gene matches. The CDR3 sequence is CATSVRPGQGTDTQYF. The CDR3 DNA is TGTGCCACCAGTGTTAGACCGGGACAGGGGACAGATACGCAGTATTTT.

This clone has ten or more counts. The chain carries TRBV28 and TRBJ1-5; D gene ambiguous. From germline, CDR1 is MDHEN and CDR2 SYDVKM. The CDR3 consists of 12 residues. With 7 bases removed from V and 3 bases from J, the gap between germline ends came to 7 bases. CDR3 sequence (DNA): TGTGCCAGCAACCCCTACAATCAGCCCCAGCATTTT. Translating it yields CASNPYNQPQHF.

This clone was seen ten or more times. This chain links TRBV5-6 with TRBJ1-2, with D maybe TRBD1 (5 bases). V lost 0 bases and J 7 bases, leaving 10 bases between the germline ends. There are 13 residues in the CDR3. Germline loops: CDR1 SGHDT, CDR2 YYEEEE. For the CDR3, the DNA is TGTGCCAGCAGCTTGGACAGGATCTTTGGCTACACCTTC. Translated: CASSLDRIFGYTF.

This clone has only one observation. The junction differs from germline at one of its ends, possibly a read error. This chain's CDR3 is CSARGQVSFSDTQYF. The CDR3 bases are TGCAGTGCGAGAGGACAGGTGTCGTTTTCAGATACGCAGTATTTT. The V and J genes are TRBV20-1 and TRBJ2-3; 7 bases map to TRBD1. The germline gives CDR1 DFQATT, CDR2 SNEGSKA (reference sequence). The CDR3 is made up of 15 amino acids.

This clone has ten or more counts. The V gene is TRBV24-1, the J gene TRBJ2-7; 9 bases line up with TRBD2. Germline CDR1 KGHDR, CDR2 SFDVKD. Trimming took 10 bases from V and 5 from J; bases not matched to a gene: 11. This CDR3 spans 14 amino acids. The CDR3 nucleotides read TGTGCCACTGCGACTAGCGGAAAGAGTGACGAGCAGTACTTC. Amino acids: CATATSGKSDEQYF.

This clone has ten or more counts. This chain links TRBV7-2 with TRBJ2-1, with 8 nucleotides matching TRBD2. This CDR3 spans 16 amino acids. J was trimmed by 5 bases and V by 1 base; bases with no gene match: 7. Germline CDR1 SGHTA, CDR2 FQGNSA. The CDR3 here is CASSLVVAGGNNEQFF. DNA of the CDR3: TGTGCCAGCAGCTTAGTCGTTGCGGGAGGAAACAATGAGCAGTTCTTC.

The chain recombines TRBV6-2 or TRBV6-3 with TRBJ1-5; D remains unclear. The CDR3 has 14 amino acids. CDR1 is MNHEY and CDR2 is SVGEGT in the germline V gene. The ends were cut back, 4 bases at V and 16 bases at J, with 23 bases in the middle. The CDR3 nucleotides are TGTGCCAGCAGTTCTGCCACTTATGACCAGCCCCGACATTTT. Its translation is CASSSATYDQPRHF.

This sequence joins TRBV28 and TRBJ2-3; the D is unclear. Germline V gene lookup returns CDR1 MDHEN and CDR2 SYDVKM. With 5 bases removed from V and 11 bases from J, the gap between germline ends came to 17 bases. The CDR3 contains 13 residues. Here the CDR3 DNA reads TGTGCCAGCAGTCCCGGTAGGCGCTACGAGCAGTATTTT. Translation gives CASSPGRRYEQYF.

This clone was seen ten or more times. The V call is TRBV2, the J call TRBJ2-5, with D possibly matching TRBD1 (5 bases). The V end was cut by 2 bases, the J end by 2 bases, with 9 bases between. The CDR3 spans 14 residues. Germline V gene data show CDR1 as SNHLY and CDR2 as FYNNEI. CDR3 DNA: TGTGCCAGCAGTGAATATTGGACACAAGAGACCCAGTACTTC. It is translated as CASSEYWTQETQYF.

There are a few counts of this clone. The chain combines TRBV6-2 or TRBV6-3 with TRBJ2-7; no clear D. Trimming stripped 7 bases from V and 4 bases from J, with 29 bases between. Germline V gene lookup returns CDR1 MNHEY and CDR2 SVGEGT. This CDR3 is 18 amino acids long. In DNA, the CDR3 is TGTGCCAGCACCGAGGTGACACGAAGGAAGAGACGACCATACGAGCAGTACTTC. Encoded protein: CASTEVTRRKRRPYEQYF.

This clone has just one count. This rearrangement joins TRBV20-1 to TRBJ2-3; D tentatively fits TRBD1 or TRBD2 (5 bases each). The CDR3 has 11 residues. In germline, CDR1 is DFQATT, CDR2 SNEGSKA (reference sequence). Trimming cost V 5 bases and J 5 bases, with 8 bases left between them. The CDR3 nucleotides read TGCAGTGCTGTGAGGGGAGATACGCAGTATTTT. Translating it yields CSAVRGDTQYF.

This clone was counted ten times or more. This sequence joins TRBV6-4 and TRBJ1-2; D perhaps matches TRBD1 (5 bases). The CDR3 loop spans 15 amino acids. Per the germline V gene, CDR1 is MRHNA and CDR2 is SNTAGT. With 6 bases removed from V and 0 bases from J, the gap between germline ends came to 14 bases. The CDR3 region is CASRATGQSNYGYTF. CDR3 nucleotides: TGTGCCAGCAGAGCTACAGGCCAATCTAACTATGGCTACACCTTC.

In this sample, this clone turned up a few times. The chain recombines TRBV6-1 with TRBJ2-2, with 8 bases matching TRBD2. Germline V gene lookup returns CDR1 MNHNS and CDR2 SASEGT. Trimming took 6 bases from V and 2 from J; bases not matched to a gene: 2. The CDR3 runs to 14 residues. The CDR3 coding sequence is TGTGCCAGCAGACTAGCGGAAAACACCGGGGAGCTGTTTTTT. It yields the protein CASRLAENTGELFF.

This clone appeared many times. This rearrangement joins TRBV29-1 to TRBJ2-5; D unclear. Per germline, CDR1 SQVTM and CDR2 ANQGSEA. The CDR3 sequence is 12 residues long. The V end was cut by 2 bases, the J end by 2 bases, with 6 bases between. The CDR3: CSVERLQETQYF. In nucleotides, the CDR3 is TGCAGCGTTGAAAGACTGCAAGAGACCCAGTACTTC.

The rearrangement links TRBV20-1 to TRBJ2-7; 8 bases are a match to TRBD1. Germline CDR1 DFQATT, CDR2 SNEGSKA (reference sequence). This CDR3 contains 15 residues. With V trimmed by 0 bases and J by 7 bases, 11 bases remained unmatched. The CDR3 DNA follows: TGCAGTGCTAGAGATCTTCGAGGACAGGGTTGGGAGCAGTACTTC. Protein: CSARDLRGQGWEQYF.

A few counts support this clone. This chain connects TRBV28 to TRBJ2-7; D possibly corresponds to TRBD1 (5 bases). V lost 5 bases and J 2 bases, leaving 16 bases between the germline ends. This CDR3 comprises 15 residues. Germline assignment: CDR1 MDHEN and CDR2 SYDVKM. The CDR3, as DNA: TGTGCCAGCAGTAGACCTACAGGATACGCCTACGAGCAGTACTTC. This codes for CASSRPTGYAYEQYF.

The J gene is TRBJ1-6, the V gene TRBV2; no clear D gene. Germline CDR1 SNHLY, CDR2 FYNNEI. This CDR3 comprises 16 residues. V lost 2 bases and J lost 2, with 10 bases in between. The chain's CDR3 is CASSEYGVAYNSPLHF. In DNA, the CDR3 is TGTGCCAGCAGTGAATATGGGGTAGCCTATAATTCACCCCTCCACTTT.

The rearrangement joins TRBV6-2 or TRBV6-3 to TRBJ2-7, with no clear D. The CDR3 is 14 residues long. Trimming took off 4 bases at V and 4 bases at J, with 14 bases between the two ends. CDR1 MNHEY and CDR2 SVGEGT come from the germline V gene. CDR3 amino acids: CASSFNGRAYEQYF. Written as DNA, the CDR3 is TGTGCCAGCAGTTTTAACGGTAGAGCTTACGAGCAGTACTTC.

This clone was counted ten times or more. The rearrangement links TRBV20-1 to TRBJ1-5; 9 nucleotides agree with TRBD1. Trimming removed 5 bases from V and 3 bases from J; junction bases left unmatched: 8. The germline V gene has CDR1 DFQATT and CDR2 SNEGSKA (reference sequence). The CDR3 sequence is 15 residues long. DNA of the CDR3: TGCAGTGCTCAACCGGGACAGGGTTACAATCAGCCCCAGCATTTT. Its protein is CSAQPGQGYNQPQHF.

This clone was observed a few times. This sequence joins TRBV3-1 and TRBJ2-3, with D unresolved. The germline gives CDR1 LGHDT, CDR2 YNNKEL (reference sequence). V lost 1 base and J lost 11, with 16 bases in between. The CDR3 has 14 residues. For the CDR3, the DNA is TGTGCCAGCAGCCAAGCCTCTCAAACCCCGGGGCAGTATTTT. Protein product: CASSQASQTPGQYF.

The chain employs TRBV2 and TRBJ2-3; unclear D gene. Between the trimmed V and J ends, which lost 4 bases and 5 bases, there was a span of 13 bases. The CDR3 runs to 14 residues. Germline CDR1 reads SNHLY; CDR2 reads FYNNEI. CDR3 nucleotide sequence: TGTGCCAGCAGTGTTTGGAGTGCCATAGATACGCAGTATTTT. This codes for CASSVWSAIDTQYF.

The V and J genes are TRBV5-4 and TRBJ1-2; the D gene is possibly TRBD1 (5 bases). The V and J ends lost 2 bases and 7 bases respectively, with 9 bases between them. The CDR3 has 12 residues. Germline values: CDR1 SGHNT, CDR2 YYREEE (reference sequence). The CDR3 sequence: CASSFQGVGYTF. The CDR3 coding sequence is TGTGCCAGCAGCTTCCAGGGTGTTGGCTACACCTTC.

This clone was observed many times. The chain has TRBV7-9 and TRBJ2-1; perhaps TRBD2 as D (6 bases). Trimming stripped 8 bases from V and 2 bases from J, with 19 bases between. CDR3 length: 16 amino acids. Germline V gene sequence: CDR1 SEHNR, CDR2 FQNEAQ (reference sequence). Here the CDR3 DNA reads TGTGCCAGCGGAACCGGAGGGCTCCCCCCCTACAATGAGCAGTTCTTC. Amino acids: CASGTGGLPPYNEQFF.

The table lists this clone with many counts. V is TRBV7-2 and J is TRBJ2-3; D uncertain. This CDR3 is 15 amino acids long. Germline V gene sequence: CDR1 SGHTA, CDR2 FQGNSA. Trimming took 7 bases from V and 1 from J, leaving 15 bases between them. The CDR3 DNA sequence: TGTGCCAGCACCGAGACCCCCCAGCGCACAGATACGCAGTATTTT. Translating gives CASTETPQRTDTQYF.

The chain uses TRBV27 and TRBJ2-7; 7 nucleotides agree with TRBD2. The junction had 6 bases not matched to a gene; V was cut back by 3 bases and J by 7 bases. There are 13 residues in the CDR3. Per germline, CDR1 MNHEY and CDR2 SMNVEV (reference sequence). The chain's CDR3 is CASSFSGGGEQYF. CDR3 coding DNA: TGTGCCAGCAGTTTCTCGGGAGGCGGAGAGCAGTACTTC.